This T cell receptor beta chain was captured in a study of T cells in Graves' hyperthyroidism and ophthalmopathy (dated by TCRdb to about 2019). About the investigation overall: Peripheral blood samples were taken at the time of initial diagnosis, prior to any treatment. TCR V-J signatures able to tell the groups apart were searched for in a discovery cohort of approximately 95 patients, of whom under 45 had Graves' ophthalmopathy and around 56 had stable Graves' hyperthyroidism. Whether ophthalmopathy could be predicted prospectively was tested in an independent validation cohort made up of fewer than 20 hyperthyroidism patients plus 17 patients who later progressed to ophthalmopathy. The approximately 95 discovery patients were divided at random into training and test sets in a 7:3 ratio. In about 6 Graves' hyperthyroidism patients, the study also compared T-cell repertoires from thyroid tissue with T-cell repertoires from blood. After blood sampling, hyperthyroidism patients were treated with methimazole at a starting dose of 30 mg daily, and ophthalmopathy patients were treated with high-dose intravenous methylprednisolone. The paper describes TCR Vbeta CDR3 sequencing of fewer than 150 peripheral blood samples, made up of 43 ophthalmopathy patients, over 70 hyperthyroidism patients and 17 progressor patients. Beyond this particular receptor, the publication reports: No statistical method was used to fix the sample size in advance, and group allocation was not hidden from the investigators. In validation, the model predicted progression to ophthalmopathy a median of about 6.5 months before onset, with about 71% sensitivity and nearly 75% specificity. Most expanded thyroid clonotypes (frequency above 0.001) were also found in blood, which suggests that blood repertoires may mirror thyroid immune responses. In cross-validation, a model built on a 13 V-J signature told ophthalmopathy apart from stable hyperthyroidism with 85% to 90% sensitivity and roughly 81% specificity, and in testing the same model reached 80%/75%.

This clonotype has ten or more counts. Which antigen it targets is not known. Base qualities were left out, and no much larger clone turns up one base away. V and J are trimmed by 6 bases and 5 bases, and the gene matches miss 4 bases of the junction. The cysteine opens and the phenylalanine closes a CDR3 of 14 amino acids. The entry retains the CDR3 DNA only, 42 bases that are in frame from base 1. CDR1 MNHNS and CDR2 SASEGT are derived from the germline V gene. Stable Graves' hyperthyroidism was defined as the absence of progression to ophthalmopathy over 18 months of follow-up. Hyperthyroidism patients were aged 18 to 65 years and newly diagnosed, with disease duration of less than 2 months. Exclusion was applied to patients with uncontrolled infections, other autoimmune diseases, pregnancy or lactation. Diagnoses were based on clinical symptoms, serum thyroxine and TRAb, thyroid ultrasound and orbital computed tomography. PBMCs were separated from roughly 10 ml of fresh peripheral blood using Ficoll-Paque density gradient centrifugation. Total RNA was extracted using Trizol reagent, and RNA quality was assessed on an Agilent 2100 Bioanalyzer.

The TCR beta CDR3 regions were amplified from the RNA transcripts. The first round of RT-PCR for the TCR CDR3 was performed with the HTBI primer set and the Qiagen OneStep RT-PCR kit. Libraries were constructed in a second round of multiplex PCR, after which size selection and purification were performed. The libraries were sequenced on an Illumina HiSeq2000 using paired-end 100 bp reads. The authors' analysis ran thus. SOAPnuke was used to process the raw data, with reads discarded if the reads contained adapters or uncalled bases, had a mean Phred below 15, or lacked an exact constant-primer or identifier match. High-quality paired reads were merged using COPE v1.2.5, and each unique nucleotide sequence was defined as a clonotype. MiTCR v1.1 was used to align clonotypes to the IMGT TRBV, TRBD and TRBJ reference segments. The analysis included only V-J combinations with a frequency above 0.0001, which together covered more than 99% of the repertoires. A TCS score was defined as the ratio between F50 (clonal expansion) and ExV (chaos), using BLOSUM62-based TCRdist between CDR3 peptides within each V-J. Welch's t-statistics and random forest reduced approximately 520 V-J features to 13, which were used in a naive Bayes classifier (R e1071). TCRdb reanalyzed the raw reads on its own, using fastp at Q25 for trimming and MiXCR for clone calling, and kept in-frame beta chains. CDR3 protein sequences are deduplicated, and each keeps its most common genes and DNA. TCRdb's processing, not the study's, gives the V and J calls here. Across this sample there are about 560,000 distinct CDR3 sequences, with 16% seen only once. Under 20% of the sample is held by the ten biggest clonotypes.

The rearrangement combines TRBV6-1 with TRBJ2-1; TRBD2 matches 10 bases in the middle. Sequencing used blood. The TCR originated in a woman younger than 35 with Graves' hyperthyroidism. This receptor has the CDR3 CASSLAGEHNEQFF. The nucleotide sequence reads TGTGCCAGCAGCCTAGCGGGAGAGCACAATGAGCAGTTCTTC.